This paragraph covers one T cell receptor (beta chain) sequence. Its antigen is not known. The donors were healthy bone marrow donors. The primer mix had 60 Vbeta and 13 Jbeta primers. TCRdb keeps only in-frame clones here, not all; method: immunoSEQ multiplex PCR. This table holds about 120,000 clones, 77% found once. The sample belongs to a study of cytomegalovirus exposure and HLA in healthy donors. Germline CDR1 reads SGHDT; CDR2 reads YYEEEE. Losses at the gene ends were 0 bases for V and 8 bases for J; bases not matched to a gene: 10. This CDR3 has 15 residues. Study results and limitations: After further analysis at a later stage, under 20,000 TCR beta sequences were associated with HLA alleles at 0.05 false discovery rate. In a later analysis, productive TCRs from donors in an Asian-associated ancestry cluster reportedly carried fewer N-insertions than the cohort mean. Information on immune exposure was restricted to one variable (CMV serostatus).

The source material was PBMCs. The rearrangement joins TRBV5-6 to TRBJ1-2; 7 bases match TRBD1. This TCR was recovered from a man aged 35-49 years in good health and CMV-seropositive. CDR3 amino acids: CASSLVRGRLRGYTF. The DNA of the CDR3 is TGTGCCAGCAGCTTGGTGAGGGGGCGCTTACGGGGCTACACCTTC.